Shown below are 27 T cell receptor beta chains from a single sample sequenced in a study of blood T cell repertoires in COVID-19. Libraries were prepared by immunoSEQ multiplex PCR; TCRdb keeps only in-frame clonotypes and omits some of them. This table has some 240,000 clones, around 82% appearing once. The sequenced sample consisted of peripheral blood. Receptors originate from a woman aged 70-85 years with acute or convalescent COVID-19.

The V call is TRBV13, the J call TRBJ2-1, with a tentative D call TRBD2 (7 bases). The length of the CDR3 is 14 residues. Trimming pared 4 bases from V and 8 bases from J, leaving 15 bases between. Germline values: CDR1 PRHDT, CDR2 FYEKMQ (reference sequence). The CDR3 nucleotides read TGTGCCAGCAGCTACGGGGGGCGTTGGGATGAGCAGTTCTTC. Residues: CASSYGGRWDEQFF. The full variable domain, with the rest looked up from reference TRBV13 and TRBJ2-1, is AAGVIQSPRHLIKEKRETATLKCYPIPRHDTVYWYQQGPGQDPQFLISFYEKMQSDKGSIPDRFSAQQFSDYHSELNMSSLELGDSALYFCASSYGGRWDEQFFGPGTRLTVL.

The CDR3 region has the DNA TGTGCCAGCAGCTTGAAAGGCAGGGTCGACTATGGCTACACCTTC. Protein: CASSLKGRVDYGYTF. This chain connects TRBV5-4 to TRBJ1-2; tentatively, D is TRBD1 (5 bases). Trimming removed 1 base at V and 3 bases at J, with 13 bases between. There are 15 residues in the CDR3. The V gene's germline CDR1 is SGHNT and CDR2 YYREEE (reference sequence).

The V and J genes are TRBV6-5 and TRBJ2-4; 8 nucleotides align to TRBD1. The germline gives CDR1 MNHEY, CDR2 SVGAGI. With 5 bases clipped from V and 4 bases from J, the junction kept 7 bases outside the gene matches. CDR3 length equals 15 residues. CDR3 protein: CASSPQGAGKNIQYF. The CDR3 region has the DNA TGTGCCAGCAGTCCTCAGGGGGCTGGGAAAAACATTCAGTACTTC.

This clone occurred a few times. The chain joins TRBV5-6 to TRBJ2-5; TRBD2 matches 12 bases. The V gene's germline CDR1 is SGHDT and CDR2 YYEEEE. Trimming at V came to 3 bases and at J to 5 bases, leaving 5 bases not matched to a gene. The CDR3 is 15 residues long. The CDR3 DNA reads TGTGCCAGCAGCTCTAGCGGGGGGGCTCGGGAGACCCAGTACTTC. Translation: CASSSSGGARETQYF.

There are many counts of this clone. The rearrangement uses TRBV6-5 and TRBJ1-6; D is perhaps TRBD1 (6 bases). This CDR3 is built from 14 residues. Germline V gene sequence: CDR1 MNHEY, CDR2 SVGAGI. V was trimmed by 6 bases and J by 8 bases, leaving 14 bases between them. The CDR3 protein is CASRPGTWDSPLHF. The CDR3 DNA reads TGTGCCAGCAGGCCCGGGACATGGGATTCACCCCTCCACTTT.

The chain links TRBV27 to TRBJ2-1; 14 bases fit TRBD2. With 7 bases clipped from V and 4 bases from J, the junction kept 18 bases outside the gene matches. The CDR3 is 20 amino acids. Germline CDR1 MNHEY, CDR2 SMNVEV (reference sequence). The CDR3 sequence: CASTQKWGTSGGVEYNEQFF. Written as DNA, the CDR3 is TGTGCCAGCACCCAAAAATGGGGGACTAGCGGGGGTGTTGAGTACAATGAGCAGTTCTTC.

Notes on this clone: Additional DNA sequences in this sample encode the identical CDR3. J is TRBJ1-5 and V is TRBV12-3 or TRBV12-4; D is possibly TRBD1 (5 bases). V dropped 5 bases and J dropped 3 bases, with 8 bases sitting between them. CDR3 length: 13 residues. CDR3 DNA: TGTGCCAGCAGTCAACAGGTCAATCAGCCCCAGCATTTT. It codes for CASSQQVNQPQHF.

This clone was picked up a small number of times. This chain connects TRBV18 to TRBJ2-1; 8 bases align to TRBD2. Germline V gene lookup returns CDR1 KGHSH and CDR2 LQKENI. The CDR3 runs to 13 residues. Losses at the gene ends were 6 bases for V and 5 bases for J; bases not matched to a gene: 3. This CDR3 is CASSGTRDNEQFF. The CDR3 nucleotides are TGTGCCAGCTCCGGGACTAGGGACAATGAGCAGTTCTTC. Based on the CDR3 plus reference TRBV18 and TRBJ2-1, the full variable domain is NAGVMQNPRHLVRRRGQEARLRCSPMKGHSHVYWYRQLPEEGLKFMVYLQKENIIDESGMPKERFSAEFPKEGPSILRIQQVVRGDSAAYFCASSGTRDNEQFFGPGTRLTVL.

Note on this clone: The DNA is left out, because the CDR3 cannot be placed on it with certainty; the CDR3 is given as TCRdb lists it. J is TRBJ2-2 and V is TRBV5-1; the table's D call TRBD2 went unverified against the DNA. Germline lookup yields CDR1 SGHRS and CDR2 YFSETQ. A total of 18 residues make up the CDR3, ends included. This CDR3 reads CASSDGGLAGRRAGELFF.

This clone was seen a single time. The rearrangement uses TRBV6-2 or TRBV6-3 and TRBJ2-5; TRBD2 might be the D (7 bases). Germline V gene sequence: CDR1 MNHEY, CDR2 SVGEGT. The CDR3 runs to 16 residues. V gave up 0 bases and J gave up 5 bases, with 16 bases separating them. In DNA, the CDR3 is TGTGCCAGCAGTTACTCGTGGGTGGGGGGGGCTGAGACCCAGTACTTC. As protein: CASSYSWVGGAETQYF.

The rearrangement links TRBV25-1 to TRBJ2-7, with 8 positions matching TRBD2. This CDR3 spans 15 amino acids. J lost 5 bases, V lost 5 bases, and 11 bases had no gene match. Germline V gene sequence: CDR1 MGHDK, CDR2 SYGVNS. CDR3 protein: CASSPSGREGNEQYF. CDR3 bases: TGTGCCAGCAGTCCAAGTGGTCGGGAGGGGAACGAGCAGTACTTC.

V gene TRBV11-2 combines with J gene TRBJ2-7, with 11 positions matching TRBD1. CDR3 length: 13 amino acids. V shed 6 bases and J 5 bases; nucleotides not matched to a gene: 3. In germline, CDR1 is SGHAT, CDR2 FQNNGV. The chain's CDR3 is CASSRDRGDEQYF. The CDR3 DNA reads as TGTGCCAGCAGTCGGGACAGGGGGGACGAGCAGTACTTC.

This clone appeared a single time. J is TRBJ2-7 and V is TRBV10-1; 8 positions match TRBD2. Germline V gene sequence: CDR1 WNHNN, CDR2 SYGVQD (reference sequence). V lost 8 bases, J lost 2 bases, and 8 bases stayed unmatched. The CDR3 is made up of 14 amino acids. CDR3 loop: CASGLGGGPYEQYF. As DNA, the CDR3 is TGCGCCAGCGGGCTCGGGGGGGGCCCCTACGAGCAGTACTTC.

The V gene is TRBV19, the J gene TRBJ2-3, with 9 bases aligning to TRBD1. CDR3 length: 14 amino acids. Germline CDR1 and CDR2: LNHDA and SQIVND (reference sequence). With 5 bases clipped from V and 4 bases from J, the junction kept 4 bases outside the gene matches. The CDR3 sequence is CASSSGTGSDTQYF. The CDR3 DNA reads as TGTGCCAGTAGTTCCGGGACAGGGTCAGATACGCAGTATTTT.

The chain couples TRBV6-5 to TRBJ2-7, with D perhaps matching TRBD1 (5 bases). Per the germline V gene, CDR1 is MNHEY and CDR2 is SVGAGI. The V end was cut by 4 bases, the J end by 3 bases, with 19 bases between. CDR3 length equals 16 residues. CDR3 bases: TGTGCCAGCAGTTTCACCCTTCCCAGTAGGGGCTACGAGCAGTACTTC. This encodes CASSFTLPSRGYEQYF.

V usage is TRBV3-1 (or the pseudogene TRBV3-2) and J usage is TRBJ1-2; D may be TRBD1 (5 bases). Per the germline V gene, CDR1 is LGHDT and CDR2 is YNNKEL (reference sequence). With 4 bases removed from V and 6 bases from J, the gap between germline ends came to 15 bases. This CDR3 is 14 amino acids long. In DNA form, the CDR3 reads TGTGCCAGCAGCCCCCCAGGGAGGGTAGATGGCTACACCTTC. This translates into CASSPPGRVDGYTF.

The gene calls are TRBV11-3 and TRBJ1-2; D is perhaps TRBD1 (5 bases). The CDR3 sequence is 17 residues long. V lost 1 base and J 2 bases, leaving 17 bases between the germline ends. CDR1 and CDR2 from the germline V gene are SGHNT and YENEEA. This chain's CDR3 is CASSLGVQDITNYGYTF. CDR3 nucleotides: TGTGCCAGCAGCTTAGGGGTACAGGACATAACCAACTATGGCTACACCTTC.

The chain has TRBV15 and TRBJ2-3; 9 nucleotides agree with TRBD2. This CDR3 has 21 residues. Germline V gene sequence: CDR1 LNHNV, CDR2 YYDKDF (reference sequence). V gave up 0 bases and J gave up 3 bases; unmatched junction bases: 19. CDR3 sequence (DNA): TGTGCCACCAGCAGAGATCAATCCGCGGGGGGGCCGATCCTTAGTACAGATACGCAGTATTTT. Translating gives CATSRDQSAGGPILSTDTQYF.

This chain uses TRBV10-2 with TRBJ1-2; 8 bases fit TRBD1. Germline assignment: CDR1 WSHSY and CDR2 SAAADI. Trimming took 7 bases from V and 7 from J; bases not matched to a gene: 8. The CDR3 is made up of 13 amino acids. The chain's CDR3 is CASTSQGAVGYTF. The CDR3 nucleotides read TGCGCCAGCACGTCGCAGGGGGCAGTTGGCTACACCTTC.

The J gene is TRBJ1-1, the V gene TRBV3-1 (or the pseudogene TRBV3-2), with 8 bases identical to TRBD1. The junction had 15 bases not matched to a gene; V was cut back by 5 bases and J by 10 bases. CDR3 size: 15 residues. CDR1 is LGHDT, CDR2 YNNKEL, per germline (reference sequence). Written as DNA, the CDR3 is TGTGCCAGCAGCGCTTCAGGACAGGGTACCCGAAGAGCTTTCTTT. As protein: CASSASGQGTRRAFF.

CDR3 nucleotides: TGCGCCAGCAAAGCAGGGGGCGCCTACGAGCAGTACTTC. Its translation: CASKAGGAYEQYF. The chain has TRBV10-2 and TRBJ2-7, with TRBD1 matching over 8 bases. This CDR3 has 13 residues. The germline V gene has CDR1 WSHSY and CDR2 SAAADI. The J segment lost 2 bases and the V segment lost 7 bases, leaving 4 bases of the junction unmatched.

The chain couples TRBV10-1 to TRBJ1-1, with TRBD1 as a possible D gene (5 bases). The CDR3 length is 16 residues. From germline, CDR1 is WNHNN and CDR2 SYGVQD (reference sequence). Trimming left V 2 bases short and J 2 bases short, with 15 bases between. The CDR3 sequence is CASSEARQLTNTEAFF. The CDR3 DNA reads TGCGCCAGCAGTGAGGCCCGACAGTTAACTAACACTGAAGCTTTCTTT.

This chain uses TRBV9 with TRBJ2-2; D is undetermined. Germline-derived CDR1 and CDR2 are SGDLS and YYNGEE. V was cut by 4 bases and J by 6 bases, with 19 bases left in between. The CDR3 covers 16 residues. DNA for the CDR3: TGTGCCAGCAGCCCTAGTACGCTAGTGCTCGCCGGGGAGCTGTTTTTT. Amino acids: CASSPSTLVLAGELFF.

V is TRBV12-3 or TRBV12-4 and J is TRBJ1-3; no firm D call. Trimming pared 7 bases from V and 4 bases from J, leaving 8 bases between. The CDR3 loop spans 12 amino acids. This chain's CDR3 is CASTPLGNTIYF. CDR3 sequence (DNA): TGTGCCAGCACCCCTCTCGGAAACACCATATATTTT.

The genes are TRBV2 and TRBJ1-2; 8 bases line up with TRBD1. Germline V gene sequence: CDR1 SNHLY, CDR2 FYNNEI. The V gene end was trimmed by 6 bases and the J gene end by 8 bases; junction bases not matched to a gene: 5. CDR3 size: 12 residues. CDR3 DNA: TGTGCCAGCAGGCTACAGGGGGTCGGCTACACCTTC. Encoded protein: CASRLQGVGYTF.

This clone was counted a few times. This chain connects TRBV5-4 to TRBJ2-5; TRBD1 is a possible D gene (5 bases). The V end lost 4 bases, the J end lost 5 bases, and 15 bases lay between the germline ends. CDR3 size: 14 residues. CDR1 SGHNT and CDR2 YYREEE come from the germline V gene (reference sequence). The DNA of the CDR3 is TGTGCCAGCAGCACCCCTCAGGGTTTGGAGACCCAGTACTTC. Its protein is CASSTPQGLETQYF.

V is TRBV9 and J is TRBJ1-4; D gene ambiguous. V was clipped by 0 bases and J by 0 bases, with 12 bases between them. CDR1 and CDR2 from the germline V gene are SGDLS and YYNGEE. CDR3 length: 17 amino acids. CDR3 sequence: CASSVAHDGATNEKLFF. The DNA of the CDR3 is TGTGCCAGCAGCGTAGCTCACGACGGAGCAACTAATGAAAAACTGTTTTTT.